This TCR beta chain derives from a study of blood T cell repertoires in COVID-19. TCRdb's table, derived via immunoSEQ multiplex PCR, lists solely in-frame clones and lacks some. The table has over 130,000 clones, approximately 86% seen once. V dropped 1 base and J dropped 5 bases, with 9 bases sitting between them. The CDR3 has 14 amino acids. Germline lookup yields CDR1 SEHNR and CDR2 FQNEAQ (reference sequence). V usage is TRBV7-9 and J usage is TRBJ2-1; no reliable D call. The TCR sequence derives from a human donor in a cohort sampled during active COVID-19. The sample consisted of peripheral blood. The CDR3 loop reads CASSLGAGNNEQFF. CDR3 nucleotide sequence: TGTGCCAGCAGCTTAGGAGCAGGTAACAATGAGCAGTTCTTC.